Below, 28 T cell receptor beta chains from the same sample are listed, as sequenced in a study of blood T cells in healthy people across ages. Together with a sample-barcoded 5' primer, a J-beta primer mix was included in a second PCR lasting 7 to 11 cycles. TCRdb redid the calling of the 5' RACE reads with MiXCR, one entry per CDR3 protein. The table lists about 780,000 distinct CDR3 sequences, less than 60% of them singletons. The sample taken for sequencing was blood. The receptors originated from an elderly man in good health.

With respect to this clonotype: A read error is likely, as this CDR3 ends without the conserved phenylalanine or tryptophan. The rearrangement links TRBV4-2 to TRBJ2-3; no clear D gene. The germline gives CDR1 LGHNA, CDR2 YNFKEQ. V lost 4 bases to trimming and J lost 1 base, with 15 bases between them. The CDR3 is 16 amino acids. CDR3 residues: CASSPTYGSGTDTQYV. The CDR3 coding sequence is TGTGCCAGCAGCCCCACCTATGGCTCTGGCACAGATACGCAGTATGTT.

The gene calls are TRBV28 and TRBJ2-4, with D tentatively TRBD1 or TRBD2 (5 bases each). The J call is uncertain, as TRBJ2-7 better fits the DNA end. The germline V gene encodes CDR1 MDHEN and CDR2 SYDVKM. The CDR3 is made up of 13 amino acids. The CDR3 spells CASSPTGTGEQYF. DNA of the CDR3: TGTGCCAGCAGTCCCACGGGGACGGGCGAGCAGTACTTC.

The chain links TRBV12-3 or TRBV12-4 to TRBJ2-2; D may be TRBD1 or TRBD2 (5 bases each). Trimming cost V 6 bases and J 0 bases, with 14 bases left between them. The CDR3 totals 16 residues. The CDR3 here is CASSKGVGANTGELFF. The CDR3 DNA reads TGTGCCAGCAGCAAAGGGGTGGGAGCGAACACCGGGGAGCTGTTTTTT.

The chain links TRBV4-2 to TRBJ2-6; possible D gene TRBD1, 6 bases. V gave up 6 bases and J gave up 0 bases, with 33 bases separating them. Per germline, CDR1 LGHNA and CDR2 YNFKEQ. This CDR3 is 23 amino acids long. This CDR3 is CASRPVFIFPGHLNHSGANVLTF. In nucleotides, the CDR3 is TGTGCCAGCAGACCCGTTTTCATTTTTCCGGGACACTTAAACCACTCTGGGGCCAACGTCCTGACTTTC.

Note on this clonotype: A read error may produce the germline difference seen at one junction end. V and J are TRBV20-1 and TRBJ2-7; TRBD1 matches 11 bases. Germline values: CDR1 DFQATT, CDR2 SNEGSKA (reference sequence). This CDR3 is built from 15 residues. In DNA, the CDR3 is TGCAGTTCATCCTCCGGGACAGGGGGTAAGAATGAGCGGTACTTC. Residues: CSSSSGTGGKNERYF.

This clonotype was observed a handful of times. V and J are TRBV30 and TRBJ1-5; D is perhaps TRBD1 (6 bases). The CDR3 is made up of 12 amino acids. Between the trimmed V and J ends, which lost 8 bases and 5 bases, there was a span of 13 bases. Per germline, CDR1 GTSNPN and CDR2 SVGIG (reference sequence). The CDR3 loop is CAGGAGDQPQHF. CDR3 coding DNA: TGTGCCGGGGGGGCCGGTGATCAGCCCCAGCATTTT.

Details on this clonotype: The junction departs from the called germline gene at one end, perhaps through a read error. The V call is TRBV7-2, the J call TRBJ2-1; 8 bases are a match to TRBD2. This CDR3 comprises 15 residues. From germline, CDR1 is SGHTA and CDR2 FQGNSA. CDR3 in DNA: TGTGTCAGCAGCTTGGCAGCGGGAGTCGGGAATGAGCAGTTCTTC. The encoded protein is CVSSLAAGVGNEQFF.

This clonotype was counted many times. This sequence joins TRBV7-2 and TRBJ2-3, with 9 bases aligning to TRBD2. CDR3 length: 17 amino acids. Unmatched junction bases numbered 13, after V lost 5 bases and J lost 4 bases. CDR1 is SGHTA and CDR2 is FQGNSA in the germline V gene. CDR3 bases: TGTGCCAGCAGCCCACAGGGGCCTAGCGGGATTTCAGATACGCAGTATTTT. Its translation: CASSPQGPSGISDTQYF.

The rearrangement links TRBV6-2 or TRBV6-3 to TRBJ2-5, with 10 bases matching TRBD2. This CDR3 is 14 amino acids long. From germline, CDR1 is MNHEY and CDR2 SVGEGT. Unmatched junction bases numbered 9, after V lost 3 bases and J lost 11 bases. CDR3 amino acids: CASSYLVAGGEQYF. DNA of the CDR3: TGTGCCAGCAGTTATTTGGTAGCGGGAGGTGAGCAGTACTTC.

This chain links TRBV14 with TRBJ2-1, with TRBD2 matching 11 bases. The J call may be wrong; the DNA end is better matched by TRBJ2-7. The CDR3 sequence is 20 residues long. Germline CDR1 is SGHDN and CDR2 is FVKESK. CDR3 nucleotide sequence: TGTGCCAGCAGCCAACTACCCGGGACTAGCGGAAGAAACTCCTACAATGAGCAGTACTTC. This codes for CASSQLPGTSGRNSYNEQYF.

CDR3: CATSDLEFGTQQQYF. CDR3 DNA: TGTGCCACCAGTGATTTGGAGTTCGGGACCCAACAGCAGTACTTC. J is TRBJ2-7 and V is TRBV24-1; D is perhaps TRBD1 or TRBD2 (5 bases each). The CDR3 extends over 15 amino acids. From germline, CDR1 is KGHDR and CDR2 SFDVKD. The V end was cut by 0 bases, the J end by 8 bases, with 16 bases between.

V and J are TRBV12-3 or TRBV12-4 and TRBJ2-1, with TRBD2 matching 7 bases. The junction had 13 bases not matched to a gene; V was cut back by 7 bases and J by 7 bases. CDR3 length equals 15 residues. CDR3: CASIVTGTIFNEQFF. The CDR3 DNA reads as TGTGCCAGCATCGTTACCGGGACTATTTTTAATGAGCAGTTCTTC.

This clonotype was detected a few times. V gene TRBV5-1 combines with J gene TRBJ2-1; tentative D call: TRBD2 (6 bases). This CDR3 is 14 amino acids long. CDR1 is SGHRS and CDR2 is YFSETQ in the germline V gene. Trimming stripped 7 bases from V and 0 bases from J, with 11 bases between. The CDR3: CASEEGSSYNEQFF. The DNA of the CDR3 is TGCGCCAGCGAGGAGGGGAGCTCCTACAATGAGCAGTTCTTC.

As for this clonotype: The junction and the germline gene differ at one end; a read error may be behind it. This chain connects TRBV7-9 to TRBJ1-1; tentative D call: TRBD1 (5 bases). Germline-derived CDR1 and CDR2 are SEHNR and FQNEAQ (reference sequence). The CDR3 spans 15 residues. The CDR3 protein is CTSSLAGRAATEAFF. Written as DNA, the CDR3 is TGTACCAGCAGCTTAGCAGGGAGGGCGGCGACTGAAGCTTTCTTT.

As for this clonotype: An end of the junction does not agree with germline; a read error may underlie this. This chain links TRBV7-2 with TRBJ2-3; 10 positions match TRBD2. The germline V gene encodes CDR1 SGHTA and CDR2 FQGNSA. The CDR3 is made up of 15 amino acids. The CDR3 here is CVSGRDWTDTDTQYF. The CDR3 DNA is TGTGTCAGCGGGAGGGATTGGACAGACACAGATACGCAGTATTTT. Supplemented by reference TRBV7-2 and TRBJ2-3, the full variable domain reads GAGVSQSPSNKVTEKGKDVELRCDPISGHTALYWYRQSLGQGLEFLIYFQGNSAPDKSGLPSDRFSAERTGGSVSTLTIQRTQQEDSAVYLCVSGRDWTDTDTQYFGPGTRLTVL.

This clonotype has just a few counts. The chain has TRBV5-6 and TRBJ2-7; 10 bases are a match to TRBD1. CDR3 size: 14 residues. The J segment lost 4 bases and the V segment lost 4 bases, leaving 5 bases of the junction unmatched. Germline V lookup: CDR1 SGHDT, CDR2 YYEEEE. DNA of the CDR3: TGTGCCAGCAGCCCGGTGGGACAGGGGTACGAGCAGTACTTC. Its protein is CASSPVGQGYEQYF.

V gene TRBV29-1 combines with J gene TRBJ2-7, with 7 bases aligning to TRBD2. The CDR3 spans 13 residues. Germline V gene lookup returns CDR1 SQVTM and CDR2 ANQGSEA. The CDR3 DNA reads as TGCAGTAGAGCCCAGCGGGGCTACAATGAGCAGTACTTC. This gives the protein CSRAQRGYNEQYF.

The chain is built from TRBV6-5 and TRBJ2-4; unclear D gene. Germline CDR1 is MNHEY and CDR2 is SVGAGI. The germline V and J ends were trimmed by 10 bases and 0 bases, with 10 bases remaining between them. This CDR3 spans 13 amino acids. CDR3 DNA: TGTGCCACCGCAGACCTAGCCAAAAACATTCAGTACTTC. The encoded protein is CATADLAKNIQYF.

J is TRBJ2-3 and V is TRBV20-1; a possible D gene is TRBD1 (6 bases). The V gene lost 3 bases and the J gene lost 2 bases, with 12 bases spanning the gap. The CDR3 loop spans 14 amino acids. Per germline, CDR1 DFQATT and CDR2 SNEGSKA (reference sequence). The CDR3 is CSASVTGITDTQYF. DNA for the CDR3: TGCAGTGCTAGCGTAACAGGGATCACAGATACGCAGTATTTT.

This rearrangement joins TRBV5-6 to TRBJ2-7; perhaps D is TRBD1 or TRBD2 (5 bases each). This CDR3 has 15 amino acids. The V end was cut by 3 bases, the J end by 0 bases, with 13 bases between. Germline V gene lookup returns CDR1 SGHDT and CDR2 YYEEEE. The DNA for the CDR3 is TGTGCCAGCAGCTGGATGACGGGGACCTCCTACGAGCAGTACTTC. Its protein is CASSWMTGTSYEQYF.

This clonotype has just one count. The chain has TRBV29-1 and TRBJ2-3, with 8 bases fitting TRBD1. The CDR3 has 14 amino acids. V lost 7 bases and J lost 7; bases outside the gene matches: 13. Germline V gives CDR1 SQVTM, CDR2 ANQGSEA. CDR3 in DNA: TGCAGCGGTTCCAGACAGGGGTTTAGAAATACGCAGTATTTT. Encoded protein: CSGSRQGFRNTQYF.

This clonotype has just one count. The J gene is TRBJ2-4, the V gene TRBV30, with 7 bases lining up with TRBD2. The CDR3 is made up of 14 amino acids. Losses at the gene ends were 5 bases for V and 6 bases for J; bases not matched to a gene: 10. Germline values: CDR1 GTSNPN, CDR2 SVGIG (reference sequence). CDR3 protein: CAWQLAPDTNIQYF. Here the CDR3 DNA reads TGTGCCTGGCAACTAGCGCCAGATACAAACATTCAGTACTTC.

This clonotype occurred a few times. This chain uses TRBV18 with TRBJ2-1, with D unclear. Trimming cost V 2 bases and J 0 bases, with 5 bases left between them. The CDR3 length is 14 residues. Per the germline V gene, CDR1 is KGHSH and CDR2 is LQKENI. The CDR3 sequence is CASSPIDSYNEQFF. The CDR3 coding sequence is TGTGCCAGCTCACCAATTGACTCCTACAATGAGCAGTTCTTC.

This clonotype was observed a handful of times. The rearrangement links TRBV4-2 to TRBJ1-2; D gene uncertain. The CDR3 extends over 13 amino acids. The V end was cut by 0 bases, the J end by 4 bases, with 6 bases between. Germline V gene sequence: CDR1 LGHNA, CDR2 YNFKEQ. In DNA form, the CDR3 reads TGTGCCAGCAGCCAAGACAGATCCTATGGCTACACCTTC. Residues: CASSQDRSYGYTF.

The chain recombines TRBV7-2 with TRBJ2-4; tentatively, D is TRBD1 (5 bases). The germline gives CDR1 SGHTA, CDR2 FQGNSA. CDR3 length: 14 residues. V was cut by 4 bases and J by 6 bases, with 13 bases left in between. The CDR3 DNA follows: TGTGCCAGCAGCTCCCGACAGCGTCCAAACATTCAGTACTTC. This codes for CASSSRQRPNIQYF.

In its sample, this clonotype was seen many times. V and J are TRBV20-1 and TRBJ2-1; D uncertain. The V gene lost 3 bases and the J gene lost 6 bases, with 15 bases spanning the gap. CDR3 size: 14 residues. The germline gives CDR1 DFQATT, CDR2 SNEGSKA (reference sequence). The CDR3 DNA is TGCAGTGCTAGCGACCCGTCCCCCTTCAATGAGCAGTTCTTC. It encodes CSASDPSPFNEQFF.

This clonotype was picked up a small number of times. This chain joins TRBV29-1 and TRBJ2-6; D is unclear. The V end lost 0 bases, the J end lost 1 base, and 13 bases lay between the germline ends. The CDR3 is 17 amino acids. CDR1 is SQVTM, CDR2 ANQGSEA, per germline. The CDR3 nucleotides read TGCAGCGTTGAAGACCCCCATAAAGGGTCTGGGGCCAACGTCCTGACTTTC. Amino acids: CSVEDPHKGSGANVLTF.

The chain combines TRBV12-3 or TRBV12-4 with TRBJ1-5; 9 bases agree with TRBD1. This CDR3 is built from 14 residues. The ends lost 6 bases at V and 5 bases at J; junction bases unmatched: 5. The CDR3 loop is CASSPTGGDQPQHF. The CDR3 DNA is TGTGCCAGCAGCCCTACAGGGGGCGATCAGCCCCAGCATTTT.